This T cell receptor (beta chain) was obtained from a study of CD8 T cells in Susac syndrome. This clonotype was counted once. The RNA, roughly 0.45 to 1 ug, was put through reverse transcription using random hexamers. In TCRdb, the immunoSEQ multiplex PCR reads were re-called with MiXCR into one record per CDR3 protein. This repertoire shows about 210,000 distinct CDR3 sequences, roughly 96% found once; its top ten account for 0.085% to 0.1%. The CDR3 is 14 residues long. The ends were cut back, 0 bases at V and 2 bases at J, with 8 bases in the middle. Germline values: CDR1 SGDLS, CDR2 YYNGEE. Isolation of CD8+ and CD4+ T cells was performed negatively, whereas enrichment of TEMRA cells was done by FACS.

This chain uses TRBV9 with TRBJ2-5; D remains unclear. This receptor was obtained from a human donor with multiple sclerosis. Specimen: CD4+ T cells from PBMCs. The CDR3 DNA sequence: TGTGCCAGCAGCGTAGGTGGGGATCAAGAGACCCAGTACTTC. It is translated as CASSVGGDQETQYF. Looking up the rest from reference TRBV9 and TRBJ2-5 gives the full variable domain: DSGVTQTPKHLITATGQRVTLRCSPRSGDLSVYWYQQSLDQGLQFLIQYYNGEERAKGNILERFSAQQFPDLHSELNLSSLELGDSALYFCASSVGGDQETQYFGPGTRLLVL.